Sequencing of this T cell receptor (beta chain) was carried out in a study of brain T cells in children with intractable seizures. The germline gives CDR1 SNHLY, CDR2 FYNNEI. There are 14 residues in the CDR3. Trimming cost V 6 bases and J 4 bases; bases outside gene matches: 6. This clone appeared once. Only cases whose brain tissue showed the highest T cell transcript signatures were sequenced. Sequenced by immunoSEQ multiplex PCR; TCRdb stores in-frame clones only, minus some. The sample includes about 76,000 clones, approximately 94% seen only once; the top ten take under 2%. Sample: peripheral blood, taken at surgery. This TCR derives from a boy younger than two with tuberous sclerosis and intractable seizures. This chain links TRBV2 with TRBJ1-2; 9 nucleotides match TRBD1. This CDR3 reads CASRGETGGYGYTF. As DNA, the CDR3 is TGTGCCAGCAGGGGTGAGACAGGGGGCTATGGCTACACCTTC.